This TCR beta chain was observed in a study of control samples from healthy donors and cancer patients. Germline V gene sequence: CDR1 LGHDT, CDR2 YNNKEL (reference sequence). This CDR3 is built from 15 residues. V was clipped by 1 base and J by 7 bases, with 17 bases between them. Remarks on this clone: The sample contains more than one DNA sequence encoding this CDR3.

TCRdb keeps only in-frame clones here, not all; method: immunoSEQ multiplex PCR. The top ten hold 15% to 20% of the sample, which has about 95,000 clones, approximately 86% seen once. The sequenced sample consisted of blood. This chain connects TRBV3-1 (or the pseudogene TRBV3-2) to TRBJ2-7; D is perhaps TRBD1 or TRBD2 (6 bases each). The sequence derives from a young man in good health. Here the CDR3 DNA reads TGTGCCAGCAGCCAAGGTCGGTGGGGGGCGGGTGAGCAGTACTTC. It is translated as CASSQGRWGAGEQYF.